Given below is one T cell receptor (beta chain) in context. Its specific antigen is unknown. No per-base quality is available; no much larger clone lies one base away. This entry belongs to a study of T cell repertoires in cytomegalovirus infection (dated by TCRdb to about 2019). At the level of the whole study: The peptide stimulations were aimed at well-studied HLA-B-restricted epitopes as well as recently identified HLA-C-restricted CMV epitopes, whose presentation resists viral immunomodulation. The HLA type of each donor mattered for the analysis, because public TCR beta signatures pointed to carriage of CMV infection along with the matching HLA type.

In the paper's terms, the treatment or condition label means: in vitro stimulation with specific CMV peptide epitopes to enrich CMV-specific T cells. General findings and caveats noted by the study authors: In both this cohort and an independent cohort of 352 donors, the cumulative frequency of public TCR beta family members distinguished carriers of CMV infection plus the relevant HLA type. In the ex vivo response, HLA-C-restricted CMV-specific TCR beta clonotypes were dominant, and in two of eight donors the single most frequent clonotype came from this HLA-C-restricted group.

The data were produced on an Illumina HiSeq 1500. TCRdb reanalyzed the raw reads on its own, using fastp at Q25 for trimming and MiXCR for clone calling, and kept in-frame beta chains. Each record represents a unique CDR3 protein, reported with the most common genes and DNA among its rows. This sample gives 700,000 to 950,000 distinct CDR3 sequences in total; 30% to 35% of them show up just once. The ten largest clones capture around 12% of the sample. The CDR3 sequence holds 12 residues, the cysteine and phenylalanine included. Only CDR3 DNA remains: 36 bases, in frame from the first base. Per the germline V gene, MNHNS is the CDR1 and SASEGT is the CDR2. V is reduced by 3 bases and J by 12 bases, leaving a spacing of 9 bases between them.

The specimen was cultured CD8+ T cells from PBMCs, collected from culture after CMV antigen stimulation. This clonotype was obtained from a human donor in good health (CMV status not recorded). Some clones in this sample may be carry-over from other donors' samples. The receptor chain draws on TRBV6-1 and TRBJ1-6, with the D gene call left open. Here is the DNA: TGTGCCAGCAGTGACACAATTGGACCCCTCCACTTT. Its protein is CASSDTIGPLHF.